This is a list of T cell receptor beta chains from one sample in a study of PD-1 blockade in classical Hodgkin lymphoma. Data came from immunoSEQ multiplex PCR; TCRdb stores just in-frame clones and leaves some out. Of about 97,000 clones in the sample, 80% to 85% were seen once. This sample comprised peripheral blood mononuclear cells (PBMCs), obtained at baseline. These TCRs come from a human donor with classical Hodgkin lymphoma. CDR3s include the opening cysteine and the closing phenylalanine or tryptophan. Each record gives: V gene, D gene, J gene, clone size, CDR3 protein, CDR3 DNA. A D gene is named only where the DNA matches it firmly. Expanded clones get a size class; other rows say once, few or many, or leave the size out.

TRBV19,NA,TRBJ2-5,NA,CASNVGNRRETQYF,TGTGCCAGTAATGTAGGCAACCGAAGGGAGACCCAGTACTTC
TRBV18,NA,TRBJ2-7,NA,CASSPQGREQYF,TGTGCCAGCTCACCACAGGGAAGGGAGCAGTACTTC
TRBV2,TRBD2,TRBJ2-3,few,CASSELAGRGSDTQYF,TGTGCCAGCAGTGAACTAGCGGGAAGGGGATCAGATACGCAGTATTTT
TRBV9,TRBD2,TRBJ2-3,NA,CASSVTSGTTDTQYF,TGTGCCAGCAGCGTGACCAGCGGGACCACAGATACGCAGTATTTT
TRBV7-3,NA,TRBJ2-1,NA,CASSLEGGPTNEQFF,TGTGCCAGCAGCTTAGAGGGAGGCCCAACCAATGAGCAGTTCTTC
TRBV7-9,TRBD1,TRBJ1-1,NA,CASSLARDREGGGNTEAFF,TGTGCCAGCAGCTTAGCTCGGGACAGGGAAGGAGGGGGGAACACTGAAGCTTTCTTT
TRBV5-1,NA,TRBJ1-4,NA,CASRVTNEKLFF,TGCGCCAGCAGGGTTACAAATGAAAAACTGTTTTTT
TRBV7-9,TRBD1,TRBJ1-4,NA,CASSLSGQGNEKLFF,TGTGCCAGCAGCTTATCTGGACAGGGGAATGAAAAACTGTTTTTT
TRBV19,NA,TRBJ2-1,NA,CASKGLYGYNEQFF,TGTGCCAGTAAGGGTCTCTACGGCTACAATGAGCAGTTCTTC
TRBV7-2,NA,TRBJ2-7,NA,CASSPRLGNSYEQYF,TGTGCCAGCAGCCCCAGACTAGGGAACTCCTACGAGCAGTACTTC
TRBV2,NA,TRBJ1-2,NA,CASTGAVDYGYTF,TGTGCCAGCACCGGGGCAGTCGACTATGGCTACACCTTC
TRBV4-3,NA,TRBJ1-1,NA,CASSLRGDAEAFF,TGCGCCAGCAGCCTTAGGGGGGACGCTGAAGCTTTCTTT
TRBV7-8,TRBD2,TRBJ2-5,NA,CASRAGLAAIKETQYF,TGTGCCAGCAGAGCAGGACTAGCGGCAATCAAAGAGACCCAGTACTTC
TRBV7-6,NA,TRBJ2-1,NA,CASSFGRDAYNEQFF,TGTGCCAGCAGCTTCGGCCGGGACGCCTACAATGAGCAGTTCTTC
TRBV9,NA,TRBJ2-2,NA,CASSVGGTNTGELFF,TGTGCCAGCAGCGTAGGGGGGACAAACACCGGGGAGCTGTTTTTT
TRBV9,TRBD2,TRBJ2-3,NA,CASSEQSGRGTDTQYF,TGTGCCAGCAGCGAACAAAGCGGGAGAGGCACAGATACGCAGTATTTT
TRBV30,NA,TRBJ2-5,few,CAWSGARETQYF,TGTGCCTGGAGTGGTGCCCGAGAGACCCAGTACTTC
TRBV7-3,NA,TRBJ2-1,NA,CASSSKAGSYNEQFF,TGTGCCAGCAGCTCCAAGGCGGGGTCCTACAATGAGCAGTTCTTC
TRBV6-6,TRBD2,TRBJ2-3,once,CASSYRLAGGIDTQYF,TGTGCCAGCAGTTATAGGCTAGCGGGAGGGATAGATACGCAGTATTTT
TRBV5-1,NA,TRBJ1-2,NA,CASSLEVDVYGYTF,TGCGCCAGCAGCTTGGAGGTAGACGTCTATGGCTACACCTTC
TRBV7-6,TRBD2,TRBJ2-7,NA,CASSPGGEQYF,TGTGCCAGCAGCCCGGGGGGCGAGCAGTACTTC
TRBV7-9,NA,TRBJ2-7,few,CASSRAVYEQYF,TGTGCCAGCAGCCGGGCCGTCTACGAGCAGTACTTC
TRBV29-1,NA,TRBJ1-3,NA,CSVGLTSGNTIYF,TGCAGCGTTGGTCTCACCTCTGGAAACACCATATATTTT
TRBV7-2,NA,TRBJ1-1,NA,CASSASRGGEAFF,TGTGCCAGCAGCGCGAGCAGGGGCGGTGAAGCTTTCTTT
TRBV11-3,NA,TRBJ1-1,NA,CASSSGSWGDTEAFF,TGTGCCAGCAGCTCCGGATCCTGGGGCGACACTGAAGCTTTCTTT
TRBV2,NA,TRBJ2-2,few,CASSEAVPGELFF,TGTGCCAGCAGTGAAGCCGTCCCCGGGGAGCTGTTTTTT